The 5 T cell receptor beta chains below were found in one sample sequenced in a study of T cell responses to AZD1222 COVID-19 vaccine (dated by TCRdb to the early 2020s). The time point label corresponds to: baseline before first vaccination. Library preparation used the immunoSEQ multiplex PCR assay. The table comes from immuneACCESS by way of TCRdb, which keeps in-frame sequences with V and J called. Part of the clones is missing from these tables; in studies checked, under half for an unresolved V gene and the rest for unknown reasons. Here the sample has fewer than 150,000 clones; 80% to 95% occur a single time. The top ten clonotypes cover 3.1% of the sample. Source: peripheral blood, taken on day 0 of AZD1222 vaccination. These receptors originate from an adult in good health.

This chain uses TRBV6-5 with TRBJ1-3; D is perhaps TRBD1 (5 bases). Trimming stripped 2 bases from V and 1 base from J, with 12 bases between. Looked up from germline, CDR1 is MNHEY and CDR2 is SVGAGI. The CDR3 spans 16 residues. The CDR3 region is CASSYRGAGSGNTIYF. For the CDR3, the DNA is TGTGCCAGCAGTTACAGGGGCGCAGGGTCTGGAAACACCATATATTTT.

The chain carries TRBV9 and TRBJ2-3, with 14 bases identical to TRBD2. This CDR3 has 18 amino acids. The germline gives CDR1 SGDLS, CDR2 YYNGEE. The V gene end was trimmed by 3 bases and the J gene end by 6 bases; junction bases not matched to a gene: 12. The CDR3 region is CASSAPRGLAGEGDTQYF. The DNA for the CDR3 is TGTGCCAGCAGCGCGCCCCGGGGACTAGCGGGAGAAGGGGATACGCAGTATTTT.

This chain connects TRBV6-5 to TRBJ1-5, with TRBD1 matching 7 bases. Germline V gene data show CDR1 as MNHEY and CDR2 as SVGAGI. The V gene end was trimmed by 6 bases and the J gene end by 2 bases; junction bases not matched to a gene: 7. The CDR3 runs 15 residues. The DNA for the CDR3 is TGTGCCAGCAGCCTGACAGGGATTGGCAATCAGCCCCAGCATTTT. This translates into CASSLTGIGNQPQHF.

This rearrangement joins TRBV29-1 to TRBJ1-4, with 7 bases matching TRBD1. The CDR3 consists of 13 residues. Germline values: CDR1 SQVTM, CDR2 ANQGSEA. The J segment lost 3 bases and the V segment lost 7 bases, leaving 5 bases of the junction unmatched. This chain's CDR3 is CSAGGTANEKLFF. The CDR3 DNA reads as TGCAGCGCGGGGGGGACAGCTAATGAAAAACTGTTTTTT.

The rearrangement uses TRBV9 and TRBJ2-7, with 9 bases lining up with TRBD1. V shed 4 bases, J shed 6 bases, and the junction held 8 bases outside the gene matches. This CDR3 spans 14 amino acids. The germline V gene encodes CDR1 SGDLS and CDR2 YYNGEE. The CDR3 nucleotides are TGTGCCAGCAGCCCACTTTGGACAGGGGTCGAGCAGTACTTC. Encoded protein: CASSPLWTGVEQYF.